These 8 T cell receptor beta chains were all obtained from the same sample, sequenced in a study of shared clonotypes between healthy human individuals. Generated by immunoSEQ multiplex PCR, the TCRdb table keeps only in-frame clones and is missing some. This repertoire shows roughly 2.1 million clones, around 93% found once; its top ten account for more than 1.5%. As defined, naive CD8 cells were CD45RO-negative and positively selected for CCR7, with terminally differentiated effector memory CD45RA+ cells excluded. The material sequenced was naive CD8+ T cells from PBMCs. The receptors shown here come from a man aged 18 to 30 in good health. Some clones in this sample may be carry-over from other donors' samples.

This clone was found once. The genes are TRBV7-8 and TRBJ1-1, with D possibly matching TRBD1 (5 bases). The CDR3 has 15 amino acids. Germline values: CDR1 SGHVS, CDR2 FQNEAQ. Trimming pared 5 bases from V and 8 bases from J, leaving 21 bases between. The CDR3 DNA sequence: TGTGCCAGCAGCCATTATTCGGGAGGGGAGGCCGAAGCTTTCTTT. This codes for CASSHYSGGEAEAFF.

On this clone: At the DNA level, this CDR3 is encoded by other sequences in the same sample as well. CDR3 coding DNA: TGTGCCAGCAGCTTGGGGAGGGGCTACGAGCAGTACTTC. Translated, it gives CASSLGRGYEQYF. V gene TRBV7-9 combines with J gene TRBJ2-7; the match to TRBD2 covers 7 bases. The V gene end was trimmed by 3 bases and the J gene end by 3 bases; junction bases not matched to a gene: 2. The germline gives CDR1 SEHNR, CDR2 FQNEAQ (reference sequence). The length of the CDR3 is 13 residues.

The chain uses TRBV29-1 and TRBJ1-2, with D possibly TRBD1 on 5 matching bases. Germline V gives CDR1 SQVTM, CDR2 ANQGSEA. The CDR3 covers 14 residues. The V end was cut by 1 base, the J end by 2 bases, with 11 bases between. CDR3 sequence (DNA): TGCAGCGTTGAAGGCCCCTGGGGGAACTATGGCTACACCTTC. This translates into CSVEGPWGNYGYTF.

The chain combines TRBV25-1 with TRBJ2-1; no clear D. CDR1 and CDR2 from the germline V gene are MGHDK and SYGVNS. The CDR3 loop spans 13 amino acids. V was cut by 4 bases and J by 2 bases, with 6 bases left in between. The CDR3 here is CASSVLTYNEQFF. In DNA, the CDR3 is TGTGCCAGCAGTGTCCTCACCTACAATGAGCAGTTCTTC. The full variable domain, completed using reference TRBV25-1 and TRBJ2-1, is EADIYQTPRYLVIGTGKKITLECSQTMGHDKMYWYQQDPGMELHLIHYSYGVNSTEKGDLSSESTVSRIRTEHFPLTLESARPSHTSQYLCASSVLTYNEQFFGPGTRLTVL.

The gene calls are TRBV28 and TRBJ2-7; a weak D match, TRBD2 (6 bases). Deletions cut 6 bases from V and 2 bases from J, with 17 bases between. The CDR3 spans 15 residues. In germline, CDR1 is MDHEN, CDR2 SYDVKM. Here the CDR3 DNA reads TGTGCCAGCAGCTTCATAAGGGAGGCTACCTACGAGCAGTACTTC. It is translated as CASSFIREATYEQYF.

This sequence joins TRBV29-1 and TRBJ1-3; D is unclear. Looked up from germline, CDR1 is SQVTM and CDR2 is ANQGSEA. The CDR3 length is 12 residues. Deletions cut 4 bases from V and 0 bases from J, with 4 bases between. The CDR3 coding sequence is TGCAGCGTTGCAGTCTCTGGAAACACCATATATTTT. This translates into CSVAVSGNTIYF.

V is TRBV30 and J is TRBJ1-2; unclear D gene. Germline CDR1 reads GTSNPN; CDR2 reads SVGIG (reference sequence). V gave up 3 bases and J gave up 7 bases, with 12 bases separating them. The CDR3 runs to 12 residues. The CDR3 here is CAWSHGDPGYTF. DNA of the CDR3: TGTGCCTGGAGCCATGGGGATCCTGGCTACACCTTC.

The chain couples TRBV28 to TRBJ1-1; 7 nucleotides match TRBD1. There are 15 residues in the CDR3. With V trimmed by 5 bases and J by 10 bases, 16 bases remained unmatched. The germline gives CDR1 MDHEN, CDR2 SYDVKM. In DNA, the CDR3 is TGTGCCAGCAGTGCAAACAGGGGAGAGGTCGGAGGAGCTTTCTTT. Protein sequence: CASSANRGEVGGAFF.